These T cell receptor beta chains were read from a single sample in a study of vaccination and CD4 T cells after COVID-19. In TCRdb, the PCR reads were re-called with MiXCR into one record per CDR3 protein. Among about 20,000 distinct CDR3 sequences listed, approximately 27% were seen once. Their antigens are not known. Sequenced material: cultured CD4+ T cells from blood. The origin of the receptors is a human donor with COVID-19. Both conserved end residues are part of each CDR3.

CDR3: CAGSGLLGGNTIYF
V: TRBV30

CDR3: CASSHRGNEQFF
V: TRBV12-3/TRBV12-4

CDR3: CASSLKLRGTDTQYF
V: TRBV12-3/TRBV12-4

CDR3: CASSLRTDMGYTF
V: TRBV28

CDR3: CASSRGKETQYF
V: TRBV19

CDR3: CASSFIDRNGNTIYF
V: TRBV6-5

CDR3: CASSTTGGVPYEQYF
V: TRBV5-1

CDR3: CASSWDGFPINYGYTF
V: TRBV23-1

CDR3: CASSGRDSYNEQFF
V: TRBV7-8

CDR3: CASSFRGVSNTGELFF
V: TRBV7-9

CDR3: CASSPPGVNTGELFF
V: TRBV28

CDR3: CSARGIGGAFF
V: TRBV20-1

CDR3: CASSLSPDNGANVLTF
V: TRBV5-5

CDR3: CASSMGTGGSTDTQYF
V: TRBV19

CDR3: CASSKTAKDQPQHF
V: TRBV19

CDR3: CASSEARSSYGYTF
V: TRBV2

CDR3: CSARTSSAYTDTQYF
V: TRBV20-1

CDR3: CASRLVRDSDVLTF
V: TRBV12-3/TRBV12-4

CDR3: CASSLEGTVNTEAFF
V: TRBV7-3

CDR3: CASSLGQGSTGELFF
V: TRBV7-2

CDR3: CASTLHGGRDEQYF
V: TRBV27

CDR3: CASSLEQGIYF
V: TRBV7-9

CDR3: CASSFDWTANEKLFF
V: TRBV7-9

CDR3: CSARIPGQNNSPLHF
V: TRBV20-1

CDR3: CASSQEGQGANGYTF
V: TRBV4-2

CDR3: CASSDPTHRQFSYGYTF
V: TRBV9

CDR3: CASRGTGVSEKLFF
V: TRBV12-3/TRBV12-4

CDR3: CASSEGLGETQYF
V: TRBV5-1

CDR3: CASSSGLGYGYTF
V: TRBV7-8

CDR3: CASSSGLRGRQPQHF
V: TRBV12-3/TRBV12-4

CDR3: CASREDGAKVLETQYF
V: TRBV2

CDR3: CSARRGQTSTDTQYF
V: TRBV20-1

CDR3: CASSFQGSGNTIYF
V: TRBV5-8

CDR3: CASSRAGGNTEAFF
V: TRBV6-4

CDR3: CATSRDSGQGEETQYF
V: TRBV15

CDR3: CASSLGTGAYEQYF
V: TRBV7-7

CDR3: CASSSTGYQETQYF
V: TRBV6-5

CDR3: CASTSRPSGGGTGELFF
V: TRBV2

CDR3: CASSEASGGVDTQYF
V: TRBV2

CDR3: CASSIEWARTEAFF
V: TRBV19

CDR3: CSASRGGPSDEQYF
V: TRBV20-1

CDR3: CATSDPGGDEKLFF
V: TRBV24-1

CDR3: CASRDMGSPLHF
V: TRBV28

CDR3: CSASKDDRHYEQYF
V: TRBV20-1

CDR3: CASSYSTPGLRTVDGELFF
V: TRBV6-5

CDR3: CASSLERPSLGGGTQYF
V: TRBV11-2

CDR3: CASSIGDRNRYSNQPQHF
V: TRBV19

CDR3: CASSRPGTYEGELFF
V: TRBV2

CDR3: CASSGSGGLSGEQFF
V: TRBV2

CDR3: CASSPKGGIINTGELFF
V: TRBV7-3